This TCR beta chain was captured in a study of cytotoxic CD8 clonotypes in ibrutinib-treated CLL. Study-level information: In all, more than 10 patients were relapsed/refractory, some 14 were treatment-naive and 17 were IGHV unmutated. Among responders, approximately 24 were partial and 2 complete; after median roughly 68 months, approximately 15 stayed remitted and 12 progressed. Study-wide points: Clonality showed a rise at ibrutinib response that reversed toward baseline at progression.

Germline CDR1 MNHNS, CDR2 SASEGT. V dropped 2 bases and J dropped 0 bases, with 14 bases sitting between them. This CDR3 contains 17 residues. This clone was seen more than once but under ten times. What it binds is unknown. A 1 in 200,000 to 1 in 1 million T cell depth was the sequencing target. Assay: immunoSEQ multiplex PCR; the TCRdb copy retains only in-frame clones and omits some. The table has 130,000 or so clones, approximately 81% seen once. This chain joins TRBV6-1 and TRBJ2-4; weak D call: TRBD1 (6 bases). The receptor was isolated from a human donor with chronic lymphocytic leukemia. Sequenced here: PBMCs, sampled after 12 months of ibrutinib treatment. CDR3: CASSELGAPLAKNIQYF. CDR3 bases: TGTGCCAGCAGTGAACTGGGGGCCCCTCTAGCCAAAAACATTCAGTACTTC.